This T cell receptor beta chain was observed in a study of cytomegalovirus exposure and HLA in healthy donors. Turning to the study itself: An analysis done earlier identified 120 million or so unique TCR beta sequences from approximately 180 million T cells.

This CDR3 spans 13 amino acids. V shed 1 base and J shed 1 base, with 4 bases lying between them. Germline CDR1 SGHVS, CDR2 FNYEAQ. Primers: 60 Vbeta forward and 13 Jbeta reverse. The assay was immunoSEQ multiplex PCR, and TCRdb's table has in-frame clones only and misses some. The specimen's table records 85,000 or so clones. This clonotype was sampled from a woman in her thirties in good health and CMV-seronegative. Sequencing input: PBMCs. V usage is TRBV7-6 and J usage is TRBJ1-1; D not certain. The CDR3 sequence is CASSLGQNTEAFF. In DNA form, the CDR3 reads TGTGCCAGCAGCTTAGGACAGAACACTGAAGCTTTCTTT.